A single TCR beta chain is shown here with its context. Its antigen target is currently unknown. A junction boundary mismatches the germline segment, possibly from a read error. The entry originates in a study of glioma-infiltrating T cells (dated by TCRdb to the mid-2010s). Regarding the study in general: TCR alpha- and beta-chain repertoires were sequenced from glioma tissue, non-neoplastic brain tissue and matched peripheral blood mononuclear cells. To measure how far tissue and blood T-cell populations diverged, each tissue-infiltrating repertoire was compared against the peripheral blood repertoire of the same patient. Three low-grade glioma patients, roughly eight primary glioblastoma patients, and three non-glioma patients who contributed non-neoplastic brain tissue made up the paired cohort.

TCR alpha and beta CDR3 regions were amplified with the iRepertoire nested amplicon-rescue multiplex PCR (arm-PCR) platform from RNA. For one-step reverse transcription and amplification, roughly 100-450 ng of tissue mRNA or PBMC total RNA was used as input. Following bead purification, Illumina adapters were added through a secondary multiplex PCR, and the libraries were then gel-purified between 200 and 400 bp. Libraries carried internal 6-nucleotide barcodes used for demultiplexing. Libraries were sequenced on an Illumina MiSeq with 2x220 or 2x250 nucleotide paired-end reads. In the authors' own workflow: Paired reads were merged using FLASH 1.2.11 and were aligned to the GRCh37 human genome using BWA-MEM, after which TRA and TRB reads were extracted. An IMGT-derived reference of cassette sequences and CDR3 motifs, with pseudogenes included, was used for V and J assignment. Reads were translated in three frames, and productive CDR3s were defined by a C…FGXG motif without stop codons. A clonotype was defined as a unique combination of a V-J cassette pair and a CDR3 amino acid sequence. Reads were filtered by Hamming distance, thresholded by each sample's sequence error rate in mapped regions. Through fastp at Q25 and MiXCR, TCRdb rebuilt clones from the public reads, retaining in-frame beta chains. Rows matching on CDR3 protein sequence are summarized as one entry with the most common DNA and genes. TCRdb, rather than the study authors, made the V and J calls. The sample records around 170,000 distinct CDR3 sequences, 43% of which are singletons. Jointly, the top ten make up around 5.3% of the sample.

Overall study results and their limits: VJ-independent divergence between tissue and blood was lower than expected in non-neoplastic patients but higher than expected in all gliomas, particularly low-grade gliomas. Very few CDR3 sequences were shared between tissue and blood, attributed to high CDR3 diversity and limited sampling. Group comparisons were based on small numbers of patients: three non-neoplastic, three low-grade glioma and roughly eight glioblastoma patients.

The CDR3 goes from the cysteine to the phenylalanine over 13 residues. The CDR3 DNA has 39 bases and is translated from base 1. The CDR1 and CDR2 encoded by the germline V gene are KGHSH and LQKENI. The sequenced sample consisted of glioma tissue, nonneoplastic brain tissue, or PBMCs (not recorded which). The rearrangement joined TRBV18 to TRBJ2-7; 7 bases in the middle match TRBD2. The TCR originated in a human donor with low-grade glioma or glioblastoma, undergoing nonglioma brain surgery, or in good health (not recorded which). Here is the DNA: TGTGCCCGGACCGTGGTGAGGACTAGGGAGCGGTACTTC. The translation is CARTVVRTRERYF. The CDR3, completed at both ends by the reference TRBV18 and TRBJ2-7 genes, gives the full variable domain NAGVMQNPRHLVRRRGQEARLRCSPMKGHSHVYWYRQLPEEGLKFMVYLQKENIIDESGMPKERFSAEFPKEGPSILRIQQVVRGDSAAYFCARTVVRTRERYFGPGTRLTVT.